Shown below are 23 T cell receptor beta chains from a single sample sequenced in a study of beta chain features in type 1 diabetes. The investigators reverse transcribed all of the isolated RNA, so they sequenced expressed TCRB transcripts. Repertoires were generated with immunoSEQ multiplex PCR, while TCRdb's copy carries only in-frame clones and drops some. The sample contains about 250,000 clones, roughly 11% of which appear only once. Whole-study results and caveats: People with Type 1 diabetes carried modestly yet significantly shorter TCRB CDR3s in all four CD4+ subsets.

Their cognate antigens are unknown. Sequenced input: naive CD4+ T cells from blood. These receptors originate from a man aged 25-40 years with type 1 diabetes.

The rearrangement uses TRBV11-1 and TRBJ2-3; 8 bases map to TRBD2. The length of the CDR3 is 13 residues. From germline, CDR1 is SGHAT and CDR2 FQDESV (reference sequence). V lost 6 bases and J lost 6; bases outside the gene matches: 5. The CDR3 protein is CASSFSGADTQYF. Written as DNA, the CDR3 is TGTGCCAGCAGTTTTAGCGGGGCGGATACGCAGTATTTT.

V is TRBV4-1 and J is TRBJ2-7; TRBD2 agrees at 15 bases. This CDR3 is built from 18 residues. In germline, CDR1 is MGHRA, CDR2 YSYEKL. V was clipped by 2 bases and J by 1 base; unmatched bases: 6. CDR3 region: CASSQWTSGGANSYEQYF. CDR3 coding DNA: TGCGCCAGCAGCCAATGGACTAGCGGGGGGGCAAATTCCTACGAGCAGTACTTC.

The V and J genes are TRBV12-5 and TRBJ1-5; TRBD1 might be the D (6 bases). CDR3 length: 13 residues. V was pared by 4 bases and J by 7 bases, with 11 bases between. Germline CDR1 LGHNT, CDR2 FRNRAP. The CDR3 DNA reads TGTGCTAGTGGTTGGGGGGGACACCAGCCCCAGCATTTT. It translates to CASGWGGHQPQHF.

Only a few counts were recorded for this clone. The V gene is TRBV4-3, the J gene TRBJ2-3; D is unresolved. The ends were cut back, 3 bases at V and 2 bases at J, with 21 bases in the middle. This CDR3 has 18 residues. Germline CDR1 reads LGHNA; CDR2 reads YSLEER. CDR3 coding DNA: TGCGCCAGCAGCCAGAAGCCCTTAGCAAGGAGTCCCACAGATACGCAGTATTTT. It encodes CASSQKPLARSPTDTQYF.

V is TRBV19 and J is TRBJ1-1; D gene ambiguous. Germline V CDR1 and CDR2: LNHDA, SQIVND (reference sequence). The CDR3 totals 12 residues. V was trimmed by 11 bases and J by 4 bases, leaving 14 bases between them. CDR3 DNA: TGTGCCTGGAGGCCCCTCAGCACTGAAGCTTTCTTT. Translation gives CAWRPLSTEAFF.

This clone appeared a few times. CDR3 sequence reads: CASSLKENEKLFF. The CDR3 nucleotides are TGTGCCAGCAGCTTGAAGGAGAATGAAAAACTGTTTTTT. This chain joins TRBV5-6 and TRBJ1-4; D remains unclear. The CDR3 runs 13 residues. Germline CDR1 SGHDT, CDR2 YYEEEE. V lost 1 base, J lost 5 bases, and 6 bases lay in between.

The J gene is TRBJ1-1, the V gene TRBV4-2; TRBD1 might be the D (5 bases). Trimming shortened V by 1 base and J by 8 bases, and 11 bases separated the two germline ends. CDR1 LGHNA and CDR2 YNFKEQ come from the germline V gene. The CDR3 totals 13 residues. The CDR3 here is CASSQGREGEAFF. As DNA, the CDR3 is TGTGCCAGCAGCCAAGGCCGGGAGGGGGAAGCTTTCTTT.

The chain is built from TRBV30 and TRBJ1-2; possibly TRBD1 for D (6 bases). The germline CDR1 and CDR2 sequences are GTSNPN and SVGIG (reference sequence). V lost 2 bases and J 8 bases, leaving 15 bases between the germline ends. The CDR3 covers 13 residues. Here the CDR3 DNA reads TGTGCCTGGAGTATAGGGGGGGCCGGAGGCTACACCTTC. Its protein is CAWSIGGAGGYTF.

CDR3 sequence (DNA): TGTGCCAGCAGCTTAGCCCCAGGGCGAGCCCGAGCTCACGAGCAGTACTTC. Translating it yields CASSLAPGRARAHEQYF. The chain combines TRBV11-2 with TRBJ2-7; the D gene is possibly TRBD1 (5 bases). The ends were cut back, 1 base at V and 5 bases at J, with 21 bases in the middle. This CDR3 has 17 amino acids. Per the germline V gene, CDR1 is SGHAT and CDR2 is FQNNGV.

This sequence joins TRBV28 and TRBJ1-2, with 8 bases lining up with TRBD1. With V trimmed by 3 bases and J by 5 bases, 5 bases remained unmatched. From germline, CDR1 is MDHEN and CDR2 SYDVKM. This CDR3 comprises 14 residues. CDR3 loop: CASSFTDRVYGYTF. Here the CDR3 DNA reads TGTGCCAGCAGTTTCACGGACAGGGTATATGGCTACACCTTC.

The rearrangement uses TRBV18 and TRBJ1-1, with TRBD1 as a possible D gene (6 bases). In germline, CDR1 is KGHSH, CDR2 LQKENI. This CDR3 contains 13 residues. Trimming left V 5 bases short and J 3 bases short, with 10 bases between. CDR3 sequence reads: CASSEQGHTEAFF. CDR3 bases: TGTGCCAGCTCAGAACAGGGACACACTGAAGCTTTCTTT.

In this sample, this clone turned up a few times. The chain carries TRBV6-6 and TRBJ2-7; TRBD2 aligns across 12 bases. Looked up from germline, CDR1 is MNHNY and CDR2 is SVGAGI (reference sequence). The ends lost 5 bases at V and 7 bases at J; junction bases unmatched: 3. CDR3 length equals 13 residues. The CDR3, as DNA: TGTGCCAGCAGTCTAGGGACTAGCGGGGAGCAGTACTTC. As protein: CASSLGTSGEQYF.

This clone has a handful of counts. CDR3 coding DNA: TGCGCCAGCAGCCAAGCGAGCCCGAACACCGGGGAGCTGTTTTTT. This translates into CASSQASPNTGELFF. The rearrangement links TRBV4-3 to TRBJ2-2; no clear D. Germline V lookup: CDR1 LGHNA, CDR2 YSLEER. Trimming removed 1 base from V and 0 bases from J, with 6 bases in between. The CDR3 has 15 residues.

This chain links TRBV7-9 with TRBJ2-1; TRBD2 might be the D (6 bases). Germline V gene sequence: CDR1 SEHNR, CDR2 FQNEAQ (reference sequence). Between the trimmed V and J ends, which lost 5 bases and 4 bases, there was a span of 15 bases. CDR3 size: 15 residues. CDR3 nucleotide sequence: TGTGCCAGCAGCCCCACAAAGGGACTTTACAATGAGCAGTTCTTC. Protein: CASSPTKGLYNEQFF.

This clone was found a few times. The V and J genes are TRBV9 and TRBJ1-6, with TRBD1 identical over 8 bases. The J segment lost 8 bases and the V segment lost 4 bases, leaving 8 bases of the junction unmatched. The CDR3 has 15 residues. Per germline, CDR1 SGDLS and CDR2 YYNGEE. CDR3 loop: CASSLRQGSDSPLHF. CDR3 sequence (DNA): TGTGCCAGCAGCTTGCGACAGGGGAGTGATTCACCCCTCCACTTT.

This clone appeared a few times. V and J are TRBV7-2 and TRBJ2-5; D is ambiguous. V was trimmed by 1 base and J by 1 base, leaving 7 bases between them. CDR3 length equals 14 residues. CDR1 is SGHTA, CDR2 FQGNSA, per germline. CDR3 sequence: CASSLGTAQETQYF. Written as DNA, the CDR3 is TGTGCCAGCAGCTTAGGAACAGCCCAAGAGACCCAGTACTTC. The whole variable domain, filled in from reference TRBV7-2 and TRBJ2-5, reads GAGVSQSPSNKVTEKGKDVELRCDPISGHTALYWYRQSLGQGLEFLIYFQGNSAPDKSGLPSDRFSAERTGGSVSTLTIQRTQQEDSAVYLCASSLGTAQETQYFGPGTRLLVL.

This clone was recorded a few times. The rearrangement joins TRBV5-4 to TRBJ1-2; tentative D call: TRBD1 (6 bases). Germline CDR1 is SGHNT and CDR2 is YYREEE (reference sequence). Trimming left V 2 bases short and J 4 bases short, with 9 bases between. This CDR3 has 13 amino acids. Written as DNA, the CDR3 is TGTGCCAGCAGCTTAGGACAGTCCTATGGCTACACCTTC. This codes for CASSLGQSYGYTF.

The J gene is TRBJ2-7, the V gene TRBV7-9; TRBD1 matches at 9 bases. Germline CDR1 and CDR2: SEHNR and FQNEAQ (reference sequence). The CDR3 is made up of 14 amino acids. The junction had 7 bases not matched to a gene; V was cut back by 4 bases and J by 6 bases. In nucleotides, the CDR3 is TGTGCCAGCAGCTCCGGACAGGGGTGGGGCGAGCAGTACTTC. Translated, it gives CASSSGQGWGEQYF. Full variable domain (missing parts from reference TRBV7-9 and TRBJ2-7): DTGVSQNPRHKITKRGQNVTFRCDPISEHNRLYWYRQTLGQGPEFLTYFQNEAQLEKSRLLSDRFSAERPKGSFSTLEIQRTEQGDSAMYLCASSSGQGWGEQYFGPGTRLTVT.

The genes are TRBV15 and TRBJ1-6; possible D gene TRBD1, 5 bases. The CDR3 is made up of 15 amino acids. Germline V gene sequence: CDR1 LNHNV, CDR2 YYDKDF (reference sequence). V lost 0 bases and J lost 9, with 12 bases in between. The CDR3 bases are TGTGCCACCAGCAGAGATAGGACATCGGGTTCACCCCTCCACTTT. It codes for CATSRDRTSGSPLHF.

This sequence joins TRBV5-1 and TRBJ2-7, with 12 bases lining up with TRBD1. With 3 bases clipped from V and 5 bases from J, the junction kept 3 bases outside the gene matches. This CDR3 comprises 14 residues. Germline V gene lookup returns CDR1 SGHRS and CDR2 YFSETQ. CDR3 nucleotide sequence: TGCGCCAGCAGCTCCGGGACAGGGGGCAACGAGCAGTACTTC. This gives the protein CASSSGTGGNEQYF.

The chain has TRBV5-1 and TRBJ1-1, with D perhaps TRBD1 (6 bases). V was shortened by 7 bases and J by 1 base, with 17 bases between the two germline ends. The germline V gene has CDR1 SGHRS and CDR2 YFSETQ. The CDR3 is made up of 15 amino acids. Written as DNA, the CDR3 is TGCGCCAGCTCCGCACAGGGTACGGGGAACACTGAAGCTTTCTTT. Translated: CASSAQGTGNTEAFF.

The chain couples TRBV15 to TRBJ1-5; 8 nucleotides agree with TRBD1. V dropped 3 bases and J dropped 8; count of bases not matched to a gene: 6. The CDR3 contains 14 residues. Germline V gives CDR1 LNHNV, CDR2 YYDKDF (reference sequence). CDR3 in DNA: TGTGCCACCAGCAGGGACAGGGCCAGAGAGCCCCAGCATTTT. Its translation is CATSRDRAREPQHF. The full variable domain, with the rest looked up from reference TRBV15 and TRBJ1-5, is DAMVIQNPRYQVTQFGKPVTLSCSQTLNHNVMYWYQQKSSQAPKLLFHYYDKDFNNEADTPDNFQSRRPNTSFCFLDIRSPGLGDTAMYLCATSRDRAREPQHFGDGTRLSIL.

This clone showed up just a few times. V and J are TRBV5-6 and TRBJ2-3, with D hard to call. The CDR3 runs 15 residues. The germline V gene has CDR1 SGHDT and CDR2 YYEEEE. Trimming cost V 4 bases and J 1 base, with 13 bases left between them. In DNA form, the CDR3 reads TGTGCCAGCAGCATTGGCCTCGTCGGCACAGATACGCAGTATTTT. It codes for CASSIGLVGTDTQYF.